Sequencing of this TCR beta chain was carried out in a study of cytomegalovirus exposure and HLA in healthy donors. Across the whole study: An early data release held about 85 million unique TCRs from HLA-typed donors.

In germline, CDR1 is SGHDT, CDR2 YYEEEE. The CDR3 is 14 amino acids. The ends were cut back, 4 bases at V and 5 bases at J, with 13 bases in the middle. Details on this clone: As yet, its antigen is unknown.

The PCR ran on 60 Vbeta and 13 Jbeta primers. Only in-frame clones appear in the TCRdb table, and some are missing; sequencing was by immunoSEQ multiplex PCR. The sample lists about 160,000 clones; 86% were seen once. Study results and caveats: Rarity characterized most TCR sequences, yet some public TCRs appeared in many donors.

The V gene is TRBV5-6, the J gene TRBJ1-5; D not resolved. The sample was PBMCs. The receptor was derived from a young woman in good health and CMV-seronegative. The CDR3 protein is CASSQGWRHQPQHF. Here the CDR3 DNA reads TGTGCCAGCAGCCAAGGGTGGAGGCATCAGCCCCAGCATTTT. Supplemented by reference TRBV5-6 and TRBJ1-5, the full variable domain reads DAGVTQSPTHLIKTRGQQVTLRCSPKSGHDTVSWYQQALGQGPQFIFQYYEEEERQRGNFPDRFSGHQFPNYSSELNVNALLLGDSALYLCASSQGWRHQPQHFGDGTRLSIL.